Listed below are T cell receptor beta chains from one sample, sequenced in a study of read filtering for tumor transcriptome and immune sequencing. TCRdb used MiXCR to reprocess the reads, holding one entry per CDR3 protein. The repertoire holds some 120,000 distinct CDR3 sequences, with 10% to 15% as singletons. Source material: a population of CD138-negative cells sorted from bone marrow. These receptors were collected from a donor at least 40 years old with multiple myeloma. The CDR3 runs from the conserved cysteine through the conserved F or W. A D gene is named only where the DNA matches it firmly. A row's size may be missing; if present it is once, few, many or a size class.

d_call: -; cdr3_length: 14; v_call: TRBV6-1; clone_size: many; j_call: TRBJ1-1; cdr3_aa: CASSTTGTNTEAFF; cdr3_nt: TGTGCCAGCAGCACCACAGGGACTAACACTGAAGCTTTCTTT
d_call: -; cdr3_length: 15; v_call: TRBV4-1; clone_size: many; j_call: TRBJ1-5; cdr3_aa: CASSQDLTVNQPQHF; cdr3_nt: TGCGCCAGCAGCCAGGATCTGACGGTCAATCAGCCCCAGCATTTT
d_call: TRBD2; cdr3_length: 15; v_call: TRBV5-1; clone_size: many; j_call: TRBJ2-3; cdr3_aa: CASSPASGSTDTQYF; cdr3_nt: TGCGCCAGCAGCCCCGCTAGCGGGAGCACAGATACGCAGTATTTT
d_call: -; cdr3_length: 16; v_call: TRBV21-1; clone_size: -; j_call: TRBJ2-5; cdr3_aa: CASSKEVGRGSETQYF; cdr3_nt: -
d_call: TRBD2; cdr3_length: 18; v_call: TRBV20-1; clone_size: many; j_call: TRBJ2-3; cdr3_aa: CSAREVLAGRPAADTQYF; cdr3_nt: TGCAGTGCTAGAGAGGTACTAGCGGGACGGCCCGCGGCAGATACGCAGTATTTT
d_call: TRBD1; cdr3_length: 15; v_call: TRBV5-6; clone_size: few; j_call: TRBJ2-7; cdr3_aa: CASSLTAGGRYEQYF; cdr3_nt: TGTGCCAGCAGCTTGACGGCAGGGGGCAGATACGAGCAGTACTTC
d_call: -; cdr3_length: 14; v_call: TRBV7-9; clone_size: -; j_call: TRBJ2-2; cdr3_aa: CATSADSPTRELFF; cdr3_nt: TGTGCCACCAGCGCCGACAGTCCAACCCGGGAGCTGTTTTTT
d_call: -; cdr3_length: 15; v_call: TRBV20-1; clone_size: many; j_call: TRBJ2-2; cdr3_aa: CSASPSIGRPGELFF; cdr3_nt: TGCAGTGCTAGCCCCTCGATCGGACGACCCGGGGAGCTGTTTTTT
d_call: -; cdr3_length: 13; v_call: TRBV29-1; clone_size: many; j_call: TRBJ1-4; cdr3_aa: CSVMLKGGEKLFF; cdr3_nt: TGCAGCGTGATGTTGAAGGGTGGTGAAAAACTGTTTTTT
d_call: -; cdr3_length: 16; v_call: TRBV7-9; clone_size: few; j_call: TRBJ2-1; cdr3_aa: CASSLAVGGAYNEQFF; cdr3_nt: TGTGCCAGCAGCTTAGCAGTTGGCGGGGCATACAATGAGCAGTTCTTC
d_call: -; cdr3_length: 13; v_call: TRBV20-1; clone_size: many; j_call: TRBJ1-1; cdr3_aa: CSARQGRDTEAFF; cdr3_nt: TGCAGTGCTAGACAGGGACGTGACACTGAAGCTTTCTTT
d_call: -; cdr3_length: 12; v_call: TRBV6-5; clone_size: many; j_call: TRBJ2-3; cdr3_aa: CASSSPSDTQYF; cdr3_nt: TGTGCCAGCAGTAGCCCGTCAGATACGCAGTATTTT
d_call: -; cdr3_length: 15; v_call: TRBV4-1; clone_size: -; j_call: TRBJ1-4; cdr3_aa: CASSQEGHPGGKLLF; cdr3_nt: TGCGCCAGCAGCCAAGAGGGACATCCGGGGGGAAAACTGCTTTTT
d_call: -; cdr3_length: 13; v_call: TRBV9; clone_size: many; j_call: TRBJ2-1; cdr3_aa: CASSVGVNNEQFF; cdr3_nt: TGTGCCAGCAGCGTCGGGGTGAACAATGAGCAGTTCTTC
d_call: -; cdr3_length: 14; v_call: TRBV6-5; clone_size: many; j_call: TRBJ2-1; cdr3_aa: CASWQGLSYNEQFF; cdr3_nt: TGTGCCAGCTGGCAGGGGCTCTCCTACAATGAGCAGTTCTTC
d_call: -; cdr3_length: 16; v_call: TRBV3-1; clone_size: -; j_call: TRBJ2-2; cdr3_aa: CASSQEGGVNTGELFF; cdr3_nt: TGTGCCAGCAGCCAAGAAGGCGGGGTGAACACCGGGGAGCTGTTTTTT
d_call: TRBD2; cdr3_length: 18; v_call: TRBV15; clone_size: many; j_call: TRBJ2-1; cdr3_aa: CATSKGTSLRGNYNEQFF; cdr3_nt: TGTGCCACCAGCAAAGGGACTAGCCTTCGCGGGAACTACAATGAGCAGTTCTTC
d_call: TRBD2; cdr3_length: 17; v_call: TRBV23-1; clone_size: -; j_call: TRBJ2-1; cdr3_aa: CASSQSGLAGGHNERFF; cdr3_nt: TGCGCCAGCAGTCAATCAGGGCTAGCGGGGGGGCATAATGAGCGGTTCTTC
d_call: -; cdr3_length: 15; v_call: TRBV4-1; clone_size: few; j_call: TRBJ2-3; cdr3_aa: CASSKGWGGRDTQYF; cdr3_nt: TGCGCCAGCAGCAAAGGGTGGGGGGGCAGGGATACGCAGTATTTT
d_call: -; cdr3_length: 14; v_call: TRBV6-1; clone_size: few; j_call: TRBJ1-5; cdr3_aa: CASSEKGGLQPQHF; cdr3_nt: TGTGCCAGCAGTGAAAAGGGGGGACTCCAGCCCCAGCATTTT
d_call: -; cdr3_length: 12; v_call: TRBV9; clone_size: many; j_call: TRBJ1-6; cdr3_aa: CASSEGKSPLHF; cdr3_nt: TGTGCCAGCAGCGAGGGAAAATCACCCCTCCACTTT
d_call: TRBD1; cdr3_length: 17; v_call: TRBV20-1; clone_size: many; j_call: TRBJ2-2; cdr3_aa: CSARDRQGVGRAGELFF; cdr3_nt: TGCAGTGCTAGAGATAGACAGGGGGTAGGAAGGGCCGGGGAGCTGTTTTTT
d_call: -; cdr3_length: 15; v_call: TRBV7-9; clone_size: many; j_call: TRBJ2-1; cdr3_aa: CASSLARGTYNEQLF; cdr3_nt: TGTGCCAGCAGCTTAGCTCGCGGGACCTACAATGAGCAGCTCTTC
d_call: TRBD1; cdr3_length: 14; v_call: TRBV27; clone_size: -; j_call: TRBJ1-4; cdr3_aa: CASGLNRGAEKLFF; cdr3_nt: TGTGCCAGCGGGCTCAACAGGGGCGCTGAAAAACTGTTTTTT
d_call: -; cdr3_length: 14; v_call: TRBV7-9; clone_size: many; j_call: TRBJ2-5; cdr3_aa: CASSLASGIETQYF; cdr3_nt: TGTGCCAGCAGCTTGGCCTCAGGGATTGAGACCCAGTACTTC
d_call: TRBD2; cdr3_length: 13; v_call: TRBV19; clone_size: many; j_call: TRBJ2-1; cdr3_aa: CASSGGPYNEQFF; cdr3_nt: TGTGCCAGTTCGGGAGGGCCCTACAATGAGCAGTTCTTC
d_call: TRBD1; cdr3_length: 14; v_call: TRBV20-1; clone_size: -; j_call: TRBJ1-5; cdr3_aa: CSARGGGSNQPQHF; cdr3_nt: TGCAGTGCTAGAGGAGGGGGCAGCAATCAGCCCCAGCATTTT
d_call: TRBD1; cdr3_length: 14; v_call: TRBV28; clone_size: few; j_call: TRBJ1-2; cdr3_aa: CASIRTGVIYGYTF; cdr3_nt: TGTGCCAGCATTCGGACAGGGGTAATCTATGGCTACACCTTC
d_call: -; cdr3_length: 16; v_call: TRBV5-1; clone_size: many; j_call: TRBJ1-4; cdr3_aa: CASSLVSGSTNEKLFF; cdr3_nt: TGCGCCAGCAGCTTGGTTTCAGGGTCGACTAATGAAAAACTGTTTTTT
d_call: -; cdr3_length: 13; v_call: TRBV3-1; clone_size: -; j_call: TRBJ2-1; cdr3_aa: CASSPPGRGEQFF; cdr3_nt: TGTGCCAGCAGCCCCCCGGGGAGGGGGGAGCAGTTCTTC
d_call: -; cdr3_length: 12; v_call: TRBV3-1; clone_size: -; j_call: TRBJ2-2; cdr3_aa: CASSQTYGELFF; cdr3_nt: TGTGCCAGCAGCCAAACGTACGGGGAGCTGTTTTTT
d_call: -; cdr3_length: 16; v_call: TRBV24-1; clone_size: once; j_call: TRBJ2-1; cdr3_aa: CATSLSEDISYNEQFF; cdr3_nt: TGTGCCACCAGTCTTAGCGAGGATATCTCCTACAATGAGCAGTTCTTC
d_call: -; cdr3_length: 16; v_call: TRBV5-5; clone_size: many; j_call: TRBJ2-2; cdr3_aa: CASSSGARLNTGELFF; cdr3_nt: TGTGCCAGCAGCTCCGGGGCCAGACTGAACACCGGGGAGCTGTTTTTT
d_call: -; cdr3_length: 15; v_call: TRBV5-4; clone_size: many; j_call: TRBJ1-1; cdr3_aa: CASSLGGGWNTEAFF; cdr3_nt: TGTGCCAGCAGCTTGGGCGGGGGATGGAACACTGAAGCTTTCTTT
d_call: -; cdr3_length: 14; v_call: TRBV29-1; clone_size: few; j_call: TRBJ2-7; cdr3_aa: CSVVGREGYYEQYF; cdr3_nt: TGCAGCGTAGTGGGCAGGGAAGGATACTACGAGCAGTACTTC
d_call: TRBD1; cdr3_length: 15; v_call: TRBV7-2; clone_size: many; j_call: TRBJ1-6; cdr3_aa: CASSLGGQGFFPLHF; cdr3_nt: TGTGCCAGCAGCTTAGGCGGACAGGGGTTTTTCCCCCTCCACTTT
d_call: -; cdr3_length: 14; v_call: TRBV7-2; clone_size: many; j_call: TRBJ2-3; cdr3_aa: CASRQGHSTDTQYF; cdr3_nt: TGTGCCAGCAGACAAGGACACAGCACAGATACGCAGTATTTT
d_call: TRBD2; cdr3_length: 17; v_call: TRBV11-2; clone_size: many; j_call: TRBJ2-2; cdr3_aa: CASTPIRVAGDGGELFF; cdr3_nt: TGTGCCAGCACCCCGATCCGGGTAGCGGGGGACGGCGGGGAGCTGTTTTTT
d_call: TRBD2; cdr3_length: 14; v_call: TRBV10-3; clone_size: few; j_call: TRBJ2-5; cdr3_aa: CAISDQRESETQYF; cdr3_nt: TGTGCCATCAGTGATCAGCGGGAGTCAGAGACCCAGTACTTC
d_call: -; cdr3_length: 16; v_call: TRBV7-2; clone_size: many; j_call: TRBJ2-3; cdr3_aa: CASSLTGPTSTDTQYF; cdr3_nt: TGTGCCAGCAGCCTGACTGGACCGACCAGCACAGATACGCAGTATTTT
d_call: -; cdr3_length: 14; v_call: TRBV15; clone_size: many; j_call: TRBJ2-7; cdr3_aa: CATSPSVLRREQYF; cdr3_nt: TGTGCCACCAGCCCATCGGTCCTCCGGCGCGAGCAGTACTTC
d_call: -; cdr3_length: 14; v_call: TRBV11-2; clone_size: few; j_call: TRBJ2-3; cdr3_aa: CASSLVGTTDTQYF; cdr3_nt: TGTGCCAGCAGCTTAGTAGGTACCACAGATACGCAGTATTTT
d_call: TRBD1; cdr3_length: 15; v_call: TRBV19; clone_size: many; j_call: TRBJ2-1; cdr3_aa: CASTQRQGKMGEQFF; cdr3_nt: TGTGCCAGTACTCAACGACAGGGGAAAATGGGTGAGCAGTTCTTC
d_call: -; cdr3_length: 11; v_call: TRBV20-1; clone_size: many; j_call: TRBJ2-5; cdr3_aa: CSASWQETQYF; cdr3_nt: TGCAGTGCCTCGTGGCAGGAGACCCAGTACTTC
d_call: TRBD1; cdr3_length: 16; v_call: TRBV4-2; clone_size: many; j_call: TRBJ1-2; cdr3_aa: CASSQEYDRANYGYTF; cdr3_nt: TGTGCCAGCAGCCAAGAATATGACAGGGCGAATTATGGCTACACCTTC
d_call: -; cdr3_length: 12; v_call: TRBV25-1; clone_size: medium-sized; j_call: TRBJ1-1; cdr3_aa: CASSAPGTEAFF; cdr3_nt: TGTGCCAGCAGTGCTCCCGGCACTGAAGCTTTCTTT
d_call: -; cdr3_length: 13; v_call: TRBV5-1; clone_size: many; j_call: TRBJ2-7; cdr3_aa: CASSETRNGEQYF; cdr3_nt: TGCGCCAGCAGCGAGACTAGGAACGGCGAGCAGTACTTC
d_call: -; cdr3_length: 13; v_call: TRBV19; clone_size: many; j_call: TRBJ1-1; cdr3_aa: CASSTDRDTEAFF; cdr3_nt: TGTGCCAGTAGTACAGACCGGGACACTGAAGCTTTCTTT
d_call: -; cdr3_length: 13; v_call: TRBV20-1; clone_size: -; j_call: TRBJ1-4; cdr3_aa: CSATPAPDGRLFF; cdr3_nt: TGCAGTGCCACCCCGGCCCCTGATGGAAGGCTGTTTTTT
d_call: -; cdr3_length: 13; v_call: TRBV24-1; clone_size: many; j_call: TRBJ1-2; cdr3_aa: CATSESDSYGYTF; cdr3_nt: TGTGCCACCAGTGAATCCGACAGCTATGGCTACACCTTC
d_call: -; cdr3_length: 15; v_call: TRBV7-8; clone_size: many; j_call: TRBJ2-1; cdr3_aa: CASSLDGQVWNEQFF; cdr3_nt: TGTGCCAGCAGCTTAGACGGGCAGGTCTGGAATGAGCAGTTCTTC
d_call: TRBD2; cdr3_length: 15; v_call: TRBV6-6; clone_size: many; j_call: TRBJ2-5; cdr3_aa: CASSYRPGRGETQYF; cdr3_nt: TGTGCCAGCAGTTATCGACCCGGGAGGGGTGAGACCCAGTACTTC
d_call: TRBD1; cdr3_length: 13; v_call: TRBV5-6; clone_size: many; j_call: TRBJ2-5; cdr3_aa: CASSDRVQETQYF; cdr3_nt: TGTGCCAGCAGCGACAGGGTCCAAGAGACCCAGTACTTC
d_call: TRBD1; cdr3_length: 14; v_call: TRBV7-2; clone_size: many; j_call: TRBJ1-1; cdr3_aa: CASRRDRANTEAFF; cdr3_nt: TGTGCCAGCAGGAGGGACAGGGCGAACACTGAAGCTTTCTTT
d_call: -; cdr3_length: 16; v_call: TRBV9; clone_size: -; j_call: TRBJ2-1; cdr3_aa: CASSVERLISYNEQFF; cdr3_nt: TGTGCTAGCAGCGTAGAACGACTAATCTCCTACAATGAGCAGTTCTTC
d_call: TRBD1; cdr3_length: 15; v_call: TRBV27; clone_size: many; j_call: TRBJ1-2; cdr3_aa: CASRRPGQGDYGYTF; cdr3_nt: TGTGCCAGCAGACGCCCGGGACAGGGGGACTATGGCTACACCTTC
d_call: -; cdr3_length: 16; v_call: TRBV5-1; clone_size: -; j_call: TRBJ2-5; cdr3_aa: CASSPFGTDGRETQYF; cdr3_nt: TGCGCCAGCAGCCCGTTCGGGACCGATGGCCGGGAGACCCAGTACTTC
d_call: -; cdr3_length: 14; v_call: TRBV7-2; clone_size: many; j_call: TRBJ2-2; cdr3_aa: CASRALANTGELFF; cdr3_nt: TGTGCCAGCCGGGCACTGGCGAACACCGGGGAGCTGTTTTTT
d_call: -; cdr3_length: 15; v_call: TRBV7-8; clone_size: many; j_call: TRBJ2-1; cdr3_aa: CASRLTSTTYNEQFF; cdr3_nt: TGTGCCAGCAGACTTACTAGCACGACCTACAATGAGCAGTTCTTC
d_call: TRBD1; cdr3_length: 16; v_call: TRBV9; clone_size: -; j_call: TRBJ2-5; cdr3_aa: CASSVDPSGGRETQYF; cdr3_nt: TGTGCCAGCAGCGTCGATCCGTCAGGGGGCCGAGAGACCCAGTACTTC